Below, one T cell receptor (beta chain) is given with its context. The data derive from a study of blood T cell repertoires in COVID-19. Sequencing was performed with immunoSEQ multiplex PCR; in TCRdb, only in-frame clones are kept and a portion is missing. The table records 250,000 to 350,000 clones, 84% of them present only once. Patients in Seattle were enrolled during active infection, then followed longitudinally. Material for sequencing was peripheral blood. The clonotype comes from a person aged 65 to 85 with COVID-19, enrolled during active disease.

The CDR3 sequence is CSAKIAGGLNEQFF. The CDR3 coding sequence is TGCAGCGCAAAAATAGCGGGGGGTCTCAATGAGCAGTTCTTC. V usage is TRBV29-1 and J usage is TRBJ2-1, with TRBD2 matching 10 bases. The CDR3 spans 14 residues. The germline V gene encodes CDR1 SQVTM and CDR2 ANQGSEA. With 7 bases clipped from V and 6 bases from J, the junction kept 9 bases outside the gene matches.